Listed here are 32 T cell receptor beta chains from one sample, sequenced in a study of blood T cell repertoires in COVID-19. The assay was immunoSEQ multiplex PCR, and TCRdb's table has in-frame clones only and misses some. Here the sample spans roughly 120,000 clones, less than 75% being singletons. Sequencing was carried out using peripheral blood. These receptors were obtained from a woman in her sixties with acute or convalescent COVID-19.

The chain couples TRBV2 to TRBJ1-6; 9 bases are a match to TRBD1. Losses at the gene ends were 4 bases for V and 9 bases for J; bases not matched to a gene: 10. Germline V gene data show CDR1 as SNHLY and CDR2 as FYNNEI. The CDR3 is 16 amino acids. The CDR3 DNA sequence: TGTGCCAGCAGTGCGTACAGGGGGCGGAATCCTTCACCCCTCCACTTT. This gives the protein CASSAYRGRNPSPLHF.

This clone was seen more than once but under ten times. V gene TRBV2 combines with J gene TRBJ1-2; 8 bases fit TRBD1. CDR3 size: 11 residues. V dropped 8 bases and J dropped 6; count of bases not matched to a gene: 2. Germline V gene data show CDR1 as SNHLY and CDR2 as FYNNEI. This chain's CDR3 is CASQGADGYTF. CDR3 coding DNA: TGTGCCAGCCAGGGGGCAGATGGCTACACCTTC.

J is TRBJ1-2 and V is TRBV7-2; 7 nucleotides agree with TRBD1. Germline-derived CDR1 and CDR2 are SGHTA and FQGNSA. This CDR3 has 15 amino acids. Trimming cost V 5 bases and J 5 bases; bases outside gene matches: 11. The CDR3 region is CASSPRTGVQYGYTF. As DNA, the CDR3 is TGTGCCAGCAGCCCGAGAACAGGGGTACAATATGGCTACACCTTC.

The J gene is TRBJ1-1, the V gene TRBV6-2 or TRBV6-3; 8 bases line up with TRBD1. Germline CDR1 is MNHEY and CDR2 is SVGEGT. Unmatched junction bases numbered 11, after V lost 4 bases and J lost 4 bases. The CDR3 extends over 16 amino acids. The chain's CDR3 is CASSWGQAGSGTEAFF. The DNA of the CDR3 is TGTGCCAGCAGTTGGGGACAGGCGGGATCGGGCACTGAAGCTTTCTTT.

The DNA for the CDR3 is TGTGCCAGCAGCCAAAGTACGCAGGGGGCAGGGGAGCAGTTCTTC. This translates into CASSQSTQGAGEQFF. The chain is built from TRBV14 and TRBJ2-1, with 8 bases identical to TRBD1. This CDR3 is built from 15 residues. With V trimmed by 2 bases and J by 10 bases, 10 bases remained unmatched. CDR1 SGHDN and CDR2 FVKESK come from the germline V gene. Supplemented by reference TRBV14 and TRBJ2-1, the full variable domain reads EAGVTQFPSHSVIEKGQTVTLRCDPISGHDNLYWYRRVMGKEIKFLLHFVKESKQDESGMPNNRFLAERTGGTYSTLKVQPAELEDSGVYFCASSQSTQGAGEQFFGPGTRLTVL.

The chain recombines TRBV5-1 with TRBJ1-2, with D perhaps matching TRBD1 (6 bases). V was pared by 4 bases and J by 6 bases, with 13 bases between. The CDR3 runs 13 residues. Germline-derived CDR1 and CDR2 are SGHRS and YFSETQ. The CDR3 DNA sequence: TGCGCCAGCAGCATAAACCAGGGGAATGGCTACACCTTC. This encodes CASSINQGNGYTF.

This chain links TRBV4-3 with TRBJ1-1, with TRBD1 identical over 7 bases. CDR1 is LGHNA and CDR2 is YSLEER in the germline V gene. The CDR3 length is 12 residues. V lost 3 bases and J lost 8; bases outside the gene matches: 3. As DNA, the CDR3 is TGCGCCAGCAGCCACCAGACAGGGGAAGCTTTCTTT. Protein sequence: CASSHQTGEAFF.

The rearrangement links TRBV9 to TRBJ2-7; 8 nucleotides align to TRBD1. CDR1 SGDLS and CDR2 YYNGEE come from the germline V gene. CDR3 length equals 15 residues. The junction had 9 bases not matched to a gene; V was cut back by 4 bases and J by 3 bases. In DNA, the CDR3 is TGTGCCAGCAGCCCACTCCGGGACAGGCACTACGAGCAGTACTTC. This sequence encodes CASSPLRDRHYEQYF.

The chain has TRBV5-1 and TRBJ2-3; D is perhaps TRBD2 (5 bases). Trimming pared 0 bases from V and 6 bases from J, leaving 14 bases between. The CDR3 runs to 15 residues. From germline, CDR1 is SGHRS and CDR2 YFSETQ. This CDR3 reads CASSLAGGQGDTQYF. CDR3 sequence (DNA): TGCGCCAGCAGCTTGGCCGGAGGTCAAGGGGATACGCAGTATTTT.

V and J are TRBV19 and TRBJ1-1, with D tentatively TRBD1 (6 bases). CDR1 is LNHDA, CDR2 SQIVND, per germline (reference sequence). Trimming took 9 bases from V and 1 from J, leaving 15 bases between them. This CDR3 spans 14 amino acids. Here the CDR3 reads CASIPGQRNTEAFF. CDR3 nucleotides: TGTGCCAGCATCCCGGGACAACGGAACACTGAAGCTTTCTTT.

The chain carries TRBV7-9 and TRBJ1-4; no firm D call. The CDR3 spans 12 residues. The germline gives CDR1 SEHNR, CDR2 FQNEAQ (reference sequence). Trimming took 7 bases from V and 6 from J, leaving 9 bases between them. CDR3 in amino acids: CASTRADEKLFF. The CDR3 DNA follows: TGTGCCAGCACACGAGCGGATGAAAAACTGTTTTTT.

The chain combines TRBV9 with TRBJ2-3, with D perhaps TRBD2 (5 bases). This CDR3 comprises 15 residues. With 4 bases removed from V and 1 base from J, the gap between germline ends came to 13 bases. Germline assignment: CDR1 SGDLS and CDR2 YYNGEE. The DNA for the CDR3 is TGTGCCAGCAGCCCCGAGGGTCAGGGCACAGATACGCAGTATTTT. Its protein is CASSPEGQGTDTQYF.

This clone was counted between two and nine times. The chain is built from TRBV5-5 and TRBJ1-4, with 8 bases matching TRBD1. V lost 5 bases to trimming and J lost 5 bases; unmatched junction nucleotides: 8. CDR3 length: 15 amino acids. Looked up from germline, CDR1 is SGHKS and CDR2 is YYEKEE (reference sequence). The CDR3 region has the DNA TGTGCCAGCAGTCTAAACAGGGGGATAAATGAAAAACTGTTTTTT. Its translation: CASSLNRGINEKLFF.

The rearrangement links TRBV7-3 to TRBJ2-1, with TRBD1 as a possible D gene (6 bases). V lost 7 bases and J lost 8, with 21 bases in between. The germline gives CDR1 SGHTA, CDR2 FQGTGA. The CDR3 length is 15 residues. The CDR3 protein is CASTSIGGTLDEQFF. The CDR3 DNA reads as TGTGCCAGCACCTCAATAGGGGGTACCCTAGATGAGCAGTTCTTC.

The rearrangement uses TRBV7-3 and TRBJ2-1, with 10 bases aligning to TRBD2. Germline-derived CDR1 and CDR2 are SGHTA and FQGTGA. Unmatched junction bases numbered 13, after V lost 5 bases and J lost 9 bases. The CDR3 runs to 16 residues. The CDR3 DNA is TGTGCCAGCAGCCCTCGAGGTCGGGGACTAGCGACTGAGCAGTTCTTC. It translates to CASSPRGRGLATEQFF.

The chain has TRBV13 and TRBJ2-5; 8 nucleotides align to TRBD2. With V trimmed by 4 bases and J by 4 bases, 17 bases remained unmatched. From germline, CDR1 is PRHDT and CDR2 FYEKMQ (reference sequence). There are 18 residues in the CDR3. The CDR3 DNA is TGTGCCAGCAGCTGGACTCCGGGACTAGGTTCGGGTGGAGAGACCCAGTACTTC. Amino acid sequence: CASSWTPGLGSGGETQYF.

The genes are TRBV24-1 and TRBJ2-3; 11 bases line up with TRBD2. Trimming cost V 0 bases and J 3 bases; bases outside gene matches: 4. This CDR3 contains 17 residues. Germline V gene sequence: CDR1 KGHDR, CDR2 SFDVKD. The CDR3 loop reads CATSDLGSGGETDTQYF. The DNA of the CDR3 is TGTGCCACCAGTGATTTGGGTAGCGGGGGGGAGACAGATACGCAGTATTTT.

The J gene is TRBJ1-2, the V gene TRBV6-5; 9 nucleotides agree with TRBD1. The length of the CDR3 is 14 residues. With V trimmed by 2 bases and J by 6 bases, 4 bases remained unmatched. Germline V lookup: CDR1 MNHEY, CDR2 SVGAGI. The CDR3 sequence: CASSYRQGVNGYTF. CDR3 in DNA: TGTGCCAGCAGTTACAGACAGGGGGTTAATGGCTACACCTTC.

This chain uses TRBV11-2 with TRBJ1-3, with TRBD1 identical over 9 bases. The CDR3 extends over 15 amino acids. Germline V CDR1 and CDR2: SGHAT, FQNNGV. With 3 bases clipped from V and 2 bases from J, the junction kept 2 bases outside the gene matches. The CDR3 bases are TGTGCCAGCAGCTTGGGACAGGGAGCTGGAAACACCATATATTTT. Translation: CASSLGQGAGNTIYF.

The J gene is TRBJ1-6, the V gene TRBV5-1; D ambiguous. The CDR3 sequence is 14 residues long. V lost 0 bases and J 10 bases, leaving 11 bases between the germline ends. The germline V gene has CDR1 SGHRS and CDR2 YFSETQ. The CDR3 loop is CASSLEANESPLHF. For the CDR3, the DNA is TGCGCCAGCAGCTTGGAAGCTAATGAGTCACCCCTCCACTTT.

This chain links TRBV6-5 with TRBJ2-7; D is undetermined. CDR1 MNHEY and CDR2 SVGAGI come from the germline V gene. The CDR3 covers 12 residues. CDR3 in DNA: TGTGTCACGCGCGGTCTTGGCTACGAGCAGTACTTC. It translates to CVTRGLGYEQYF.

The chain uses TRBV12-3 or TRBV12-4 and TRBJ1-1; a possible D gene is TRBD1 (5 bases). The germline V and J ends were trimmed by 3 bases and 3 bases, with 8 bases remaining between them. CDR3 length equals 13 residues. The CDR3 nucleotides read TGTGCCAGCAGTTTTCAGGGCGACACTGAAGCTTTCTTT. It encodes CASSFQGDTEAFF.

The chain employs TRBV9 and TRBJ1-1; D may be TRBD1 (5 bases). This CDR3 contains 11 residues. From germline, CDR1 is SGDLS and CDR2 YYNGEE. The germline V and J ends were trimmed by 5 bases and 10 bases, with 12 bases remaining between them. The CDR3 DNA follows: TGTGCCAGCAGGCCGGGGGAACGAGCTTTCTTT. Encoded protein: CASRPGERAFF.

The chain links TRBV7-2 to TRBJ1-2; TRBD1 is a possible D gene (5 bases). V shed 5 bases and J shed 0 bases, with 13 bases lying between them. The CDR3 is made up of 15 amino acids. Germline V gene data show CDR1 as SGHTA and CDR2 as FQGNSA. CDR3 DNA sequence: TGTGCCAGCAGCATTGGACAAGGAACTAACTATGGCTACACCTTC. It yields the protein CASSIGQGTNYGYTF.

J is TRBJ1-2 and V is TRBV6-2 or TRBV6-3; TRBD1 matches at 7 bases. CDR3 length equals 14 residues. The germline V gene has CDR1 MNHEY and CDR2 SVGEGT. Trimming took 6 bases from V and 4 from J; bases not matched to a gene: 8. The CDR3 sequence: CASSLRQGVYGYTF. In DNA, the CDR3 is TGTGCCAGCAGCCTTCGGCAGGGGGTCTATGGCTACACCTTC.

CDR3 bases: TGTGCCATCAGTGAGCAAGGGGGTCGACAGCCCCAGCATTTT. Its protein product is CAISEQGGRQPQHF. The J gene is TRBJ1-5, the V gene TRBV10-3, with D possibly TRBD1 on 6 matching bases. The CDR3 consists of 14 residues. Germline V lookup: CDR1 ENHRY, CDR2 SYGVKD. V was cut by 2 bases and J by 7 bases, with 12 bases left in between.

The genes are TRBV7-2 and TRBJ1-1; D gene unclear. Germline loops: CDR1 SGHTA, CDR2 FQGNSA. The CDR3 spans 12 residues. Trimming took off 5 bases at V and 7 bases at J, with 11 bases between the two ends. For the CDR3, the DNA is TGTGCCAGCAGCCTCGGGGTGGGTGAAGCTTTCTTT. It is translated as CASSLGVGEAFF.

The V gene is TRBV5-1, the J gene TRBJ2-3, with a weak D call TRBD2 (5 bases). V lost 2 bases and J lost 2, with 9 bases in between. Germline CDR1 reads SGHRS; CDR2 reads YFSETQ. The CDR3 is 14 amino acids. This CDR3 is CASSFGLHTDTQYF. CDR3 nucleotide sequence: TGCGCCAGCAGCTTCGGACTGCACACAGATACGCAGTATTTT.

The chain links TRBV7-2 to TRBJ2-5, with D possibly matching TRBD2 (6 bases). The CDR3 runs 13 residues. Germline assignment: CDR1 SGHTA and CDR2 FQGNSA. V shed 5 bases and J shed 2 bases, with 9 bases lying between them. The chain's CDR3 is CASSVGRQETQYF. Written as DNA, the CDR3 is TGTGCCAGCAGCGTCGGGAGACAAGAGACCCAGTACTTC.

This clone was counted between two and nine times. This rearrangement joins TRBV10-1 to TRBJ2-5; 11 nucleotides line up with TRBD2. V shed 6 bases and J 4 bases; nucleotides not matched to a gene: 7. Germline V gives CDR1 WNHNN, CDR2 SYGVQD (reference sequence). This CDR3 spans 15 amino acids. CDR3 loop: CASSSRLAGIETQYF. For the CDR3, the DNA is TGCGCCAGCAGCTCGCGACTAGCGGGGATAGAGACCCAGTACTTC.

The rearrangement joins TRBV24-1 to TRBJ2-1; D is unclear. Germline values: CDR1 KGHDR, CDR2 SFDVKD. This CDR3 contains 11 residues. Between the trimmed V and J ends, which lost 9 bases and 7 bases, there was a span of 9 bases. The CDR3 sequence: CATPGLNEQFF. In nucleotides, the CDR3 is TGTGCCACCCCTGGCCTGAATGAGCAGTTCTTC.

CDR3 sequence (DNA): TGTGCCAGCAGCCAAGCGGCAGGGGGCGCAGCTTTCTTT. It yields the protein CASSQAAGGAAFF. The chain combines TRBV3-1 (or the pseudogene TRBV3-2) with TRBJ1-1; TRBD1 matches at 8 bases. CDR3 length equals 13 residues. Germline lookup yields CDR1 LGHDT and CDR2 YNNKEL (reference sequence). Trimming removed 1 base from V and 10 bases from J; junction bases left unmatched: 5.